Below, one T cell receptor beta chain is given with its context. Its antigen target is currently unknown. One junction end does not reproduce the germline sequence, and a read error may be involved. The sample comes from a study of blood T cell repertoires in COVID-19 (dated by TCRdb to about 2020). Study-wide context: The collaborator samples originated in the United States, Italy and Spain and spanned the acute and convalescent phases of COVID-19. The prospective study material was composed of cDNA or gDNA derived from T cells, B-cell-depleted T cells, or PBMCs. The dataset comprised deeply sampled blood TCRbeta repertoires from subjects exposed to, actively infected with, or recovered from COVID-19. The repertoires were released in a freely available public database intended as a resource for research on the immune response to SARS-CoV-2. The samples were drawn from the first 160 participants of the ongoing ImmuneRACE study and from 950 to 1,500 subjects provided by 6 global collaborators. Nearly every sample came with metadata listing a de-identified subject ID, COVID-19 status, age in years and sex. HLA class I and class II types, where available, came from metadata supplied by the sample provider rather than from assay-based typing.

Including cysteine and phenylalanine, the CDR3 has 15 amino acids. Of the read, only the CDR3 DNA is kept; its 45 bases are in frame from base 1. From a lookup of the germline V gene, CDR1 and CDR2 are SGHTA and FQGNSA. Results the study describes overall, beyond this receptor: The amount of clinical and demographic metadata varied by source and participant and was provided uncurated.

One collaborating source in Seattle enrolled patients while the patients were actively infected and followed the patients over time throughout the course of disease. The collaborating institutions used their own protocols to collect whole blood in K2EDTA tubes. For TCRbeta analysis, collaborator samples were shipped as frozen whole blood, as isolated PBMCs, or as DNA extracted from either sample type. The immunoSEQ Assay, a bias-controlled multiplex PCR, was used to amplify TCRbeta CDR3 regions from genomic DNA. As for the original processing: The number of nucleated cells in each sample was estimated from the amplification of reference gene primers within the assay. To quantify the absolute abundance of each unique TCRbeta CDR3 rearrangement, sequence reads were collapsed and filtered. For each sample, productive Simpson clonality was calculated as the square root of Simpson's diversity index across productive rearrangements. Not all clones reach the TCRdb copy of this immuneACCESS table, which keeps in-frame sequences only. Checked studies attribute under half of the gap to unresolved V genes and leave the rest unexplained. That table supplies the V and J calls and clone size; D and trimming were determined from the DNA. Present in this sample are 300,000 to 350,000 clones, 88% of which were seen just once. Clones ranked in the top ten supply more than 5.5% of the sample.

The sequence is built from TRBV7-2 and TRBJ1-1; the junction holds 7 bases that match TRBD1. This clonotype was obtained from a woman aged 70-85 years with COVID-19, enrolled during active disease. The sequenced material came from peripheral blood. The sequenced DNA: TGTGCCGGCAGCTTTACAGGGGACCCCGGGACTGAAGCTTTCTTT. Its translation reads: CAGSFTGDPGTEAFF.